The source of this T cell receptor beta chain is a study of Ad26.COV2.S vaccination and SARS-CoV-2 variants. Study results and limitations: Responses of T cells in total may have been underestimated by the TCR breadth and depth analyses.

Stated treatment: roughly 18 received Ad26.COV2.S at low or high dose, single or two shots; several received placebo; per-sample allocation not given. Sample collection was performed on day 63 after the first vaccine or placebo injection. Expressing Wuhan-strain SARS-CoV-2 spike, an Ad26 vector served as the vaccine. Repertoires were generated with immunoSEQ multiplex PCR, while TCRdb's copy carries only in-frame clones and drops some. Seen here are approximately 460,000 clones, approximately 90% observed once, and the top ten hold about 1.5%. V was clipped by 5 bases and J by 0 bases; unmatched bases: 6. The CDR3 loop spans 15 amino acids. Germline values: CDR1 SGHVS, CDR2 FNYEAQ. This clone was detected only once. Antigen unknown.

The V gene is TRBV7-6, the J gene TRBJ1-1; 7 nucleotides match TRBD1. This sequence originates from a person aged 18-65 years who received the Ad26.COV2.S COVID-19 vaccine or a placebo. The specimen comprised peripheral blood, sampled in a trial of Ad26.COV2.S vaccine versus placebo. This CDR3 is CASSPGGDLNTEAFF. The CDR3 DNA reads as TGTGCCAGCAGCCCAGGGGGGGATCTGAACACTGAAGCTTTCTTT.